The 3 T cell receptor beta chains presented below share a single source sample, sequenced in a study of identifying expanded T cells in peripheral blood. The assay was immunoSEQ multiplex PCR, and TCRdb's table has in-frame clones only and misses some. Among 70,000 to 100,000 clones listed, around 87% were seen once. The sequenced sample consisted of blood. The source of these receptors is a person aged 18 to 75 in good health.

This clone was observed a single time. The chain recombines TRBV7-2 with TRBJ1-5; D not resolved. V lost 5 bases, J lost 2 bases, and 13 bases lay in between. CDR1 is SGHTA, CDR2 FQGNSA, per germline. This CDR3 contains 15 residues. CDR3 coding DNA: TGTGCCAGCAGCCGGGAATTCGGAGGCAATCAGCCCCAGCATTTT. As protein: CASSREFGGNQPQHF.

The chain carries TRBV6-6 and TRBJ1-1, with D uncertain. Trimming left V 2 bases short and J 3 bases short, with 10 bases between. This CDR3 contains 14 residues. Germline CDR1 MNHNY, CDR2 SVGAGI (reference sequence). For the CDR3, the DNA is TGTGCCAGCAGTTACCAGTCTGGGTACACTGAAGCTTTCTTT. It codes for CASSYQSGYTEAFF.

The chain joins TRBV6-5 to TRBJ1-1, with D maybe TRBD1 (5 bases). The CDR3 length is 13 residues. Germline values: CDR1 MNHEY, CDR2 SVGAGI. Trimming left V 4 bases short and J 11 bases short, with 17 bases between. This chain's CDR3 is CASSWGLRQSAFF. The DNA for the CDR3 is TGTGCCAGCAGTTGGGGCCTAAGGCAGTCGGCTTTCTTT.